This T cell receptor beta chain was identified during a study of T-cell memory formation after mild COVID-19. The CDR3 totals 8 residues. V dropped 9 bases and J dropped 6 bases, with 2 bases sitting between them. This clonotype showed up just a few times. MiXCR, applied by TCRdb to the 5' RACE reads, yields one record per CDR3 protein. Here the sample spans about 170,000 distinct CDR3 sequences, over 10% being singletons. The chain employs TRBV12-3 or TRBV12-4 and TRBJ1-2; the D is unclear. This TCR was recovered from a man in his late teens or twenties who had mild COVID-19 (a few samples of this study predate the infection). Cell type and time point are not known. The sample comprised PBMCs or a T cell subset sorted from them (not recorded which). DNA for the CDR3: TGTGCCAGTGATGGCTACACCTTC. It yields the protein CASDGYTF.